The 26 T cell receptor beta chains reported below all come from one sample, sequenced in a study of early T cells in non-severe SARS-CoV-2 infection. TCRdb called the 5' RACE reads again in MiXCR, with one record for every CDR3 protein. The sample yields fewer than 40,000 distinct CDR3 sequences, less than 6.5% seen once. Sequenced input: whole blood. These receptors were obtained from an adult who was a healthcare worker with PCR-confirmed SARS-CoV-2 infection or an uninfected control (not recorded which).

This clonotype has ten or more counts. The chain joins TRBV20-1 to TRBJ1-5; unclear D gene. The CDR3 contains 15 residues. Trimming pared 4 bases from V and 0 bases from J, leaving 13 bases between. CDR1 and CDR2 (germline): DFQATT, SNEGSKA (reference sequence). The CDR3 DNA is TGCAGTGCTACGAATCGCCCATATAGCAATCAGCCCCAGCATTTT. Amino acid sequence: CSATNRPYSNQPQHF.

V usage is TRBV28 and J usage is TRBJ2-7; D ambiguous. Germline values: CDR1 MDHEN, CDR2 SYDVKM. V lost 6 bases, J lost 0 bases, and 9 bases lay in between. CDR3 length: 13 amino acids. The CDR3 is CASRTLSSYEQYF. CDR3 nucleotide sequence: TGTGCCAGCAGAACGTTAAGCTCCTACGAGCAGTACTTC.

This clonotype came up a few times. The chain employs TRBV29-1 and TRBJ2-7, with 10 bases aligning to TRBD2. The ends lost 4 bases at V and 6 bases at J; junction bases unmatched: 9. CDR1 and CDR2 (germline): SQVTM, ANQGSEA. The CDR3 loop spans 14 amino acids. CDR3 in amino acids: CSVASGRAAGEQYF. The CDR3 DNA is TGCAGCGTTGCAAGCGGGAGGGCCGCTGGCGAGCAGTACTTC.

The sample holds a few counts of this clonotype. The gene calls are TRBV6-4 and TRBJ2-1; 7 bases are shared with TRBD2. V was clipped by 1 base and J by 2 bases; unmatched bases: 2. This CDR3 is 15 amino acids long. The germline V gene encodes CDR1 MRHNA and CDR2 SNTAGT. The CDR3: CASSDLAGPYNEQFF. The CDR3 region has the DNA TGTGCCAGCAGTGACTTAGCGGGCCCCTACAATGAGCAGTTCTTC.

This clonotype has at least ten counts. The chain carries TRBV11-2 and TRBJ1-2; D gene ambiguous. V lost 1 base to trimming and J lost 8 bases, with 11 bases between them. This CDR3 region has 13 residues. CDR1 is SGHAT and CDR2 is FQNNGV in the germline V gene. Written as DNA, the CDR3 is TGTGCCAGCAGCTTAGCTGGACTTCAAGGCTACACCTTC. Protein: CASSLAGLQGYTF.

This clonotype was counted ten times or more. This chain connects TRBV28 to TRBJ2-2, with 11 bases matching TRBD1. Germline V gene lookup returns CDR1 MDHEN and CDR2 SYDVKM. The CDR3 has 17 amino acids. V shed 4 bases and J 2 bases; nucleotides not matched to a gene: 6. The DNA for the CDR3 is TGTGCCAGCAGTTGGACAGGGGGCCATTTCAACACCGGGGAGCTGTTTTTT. It yields the protein CASSWTGGHFNTGELFF.

This clonotype has more than one count but fewer than ten. V gene TRBV20-1 combines with J gene TRBJ2-5; possible D gene TRBD2, 5 bases. V shed 8 bases and J shed 0 bases, with 16 bases lying between them. CDR3 length: 14 amino acids. Germline lookup yields CDR1 DFQATT and CDR2 SNEGSKA (reference sequence). The CDR3 nucleotides are TGCAGTACCTCAACAGCGGAGCACCAAGAGACCCAGTACTTC. Translating gives CSTSTAEHQETQYF.

This clonotype was seen a handful of times. V and J are TRBV12-5 and TRBJ1-1; 8 bases map to TRBD1. Germline assignment: CDR1 LGHNT and CDR2 FRNRAP. With V trimmed by 5 bases and J by 1 base, 3 bases remained unmatched. The CDR3 sequence is 14 residues long. CDR3 bases: TGTGCTAGTGGTAGTGGGACAGGGAACACTGAAGCTTTCTTT. Amino acids: CASGSGTGNTEAFF.

This clonotype has a count of ten or more. This rearrangement joins TRBV6-5 to TRBJ1-1; D is undetermined. Germline V CDR1 and CDR2: MNHEY, SVGAGI. The CDR3 consists of 13 residues. V was clipped by 6 bases and J by 1 base, with 9 bases between them. For the CDR3, the DNA is TGTGCCAGCAGATTCTACAGGAACACTGAAGCTTTCTTT. Protein: CASRFYRNTEAFF.

This clonotype was counted ten times or more. The chain couples TRBV7-3 to TRBJ2-7; no firm D call. The CDR3 is made up of 13 amino acids. Trimming cost V 5 bases and J 1 base, with 9 bases left between them. The V gene's germline CDR1 is SGHTA and CDR2 FQGTGA. The CDR3: CASSQSQSYEQYF. Here the CDR3 DNA reads TGTGCCAGCAGCCAGAGCCAGTCCTACGAGCAGTACTTC.

In its sample, this clonotype was seen a few times. The rearrangement joins TRBV19 to TRBJ2-5, with 8 bases identical to TRBD1. The CDR3 totals 16 residues. CDR1 is LNHDA and CDR2 is SQIVND in the germline V gene (reference sequence). J was trimmed by 5 bases and V by 10 bases; bases with no gene match: 18. DNA for the CDR3: TGTGCCACCAAGGATAGAAGGGGGACAGGTTTGGAGACCCAGTACTTC. Protein: CATKDRRGTGLETQYF.

A few counts support this clonotype. The CDR3 protein is CASRVLSVNTEAFF. CDR3 DNA: TGTGCCAGCAGGGTCTTATCCGTGAACACTGAAGCTTTCTTT. The J gene is TRBJ1-1, the V gene TRBV28; D remains unclear. CDR3 length: 14 amino acids. CDR1 MDHEN and CDR2 SYDVKM come from the germline V gene. V was clipped by 6 bases and J by 0 bases, with 11 bases between them.

Only a few counts were recorded for this clonotype. The rearrangement joins TRBV29-1 to TRBJ2-2; D gene unclear. Trimming cost V 6 bases and J 7 bases, with 12 bases left between them. Germline CDR1 SQVTM, CDR2 ANQGSEA. CDR3 size: 12 residues. CDR3 coding DNA: TGCAGCGTATTCGAGGCTGGCGGGGAGCTGTTTTTT. It is translated as CSVFEAGGELFF.

In this sample, this clonotype turned up a few times. The gene calls are TRBV11-2 and TRBJ2-2; D may be TRBD2 (5 bases). Per germline, CDR1 SGHAT and CDR2 FQNNGV. V was clipped by 1 base and J by 0 bases, with 12 bases between them. The CDR3 totals 17 residues. This CDR3 reads CASSLGGGHANTGELFF. The CDR3 DNA reads TGTGCCAGCAGCTTAGGAGGCGGGCACGCGAACACCGGGGAGCTGTTTTTT.

This clonotype appeared a few times. The chain recombines TRBV20-1 with TRBJ1-6; D is unclear. Germline assignment: CDR1 DFQATT and CDR2 SNEGSKA (reference sequence). The CDR3 contains 15 residues. V was cut by 1 base and J by 6 bases, with 13 bases left in between. CDR3 amino acids: CSARVAGMRNSPLHF. The CDR3 DNA follows: TGCAGTGCTAGAGTCGCGGGGATGCGTAATTCACCCCTCCACTTT.

This clonotype was seen many times. This chain links TRBV5-1 with TRBJ1-1; the match to TRBD1 covers 7 bases. The CDR3 runs to 13 residues. V lost 5 bases, J lost 3 bases, and 4 bases stayed unmatched. The germline CDR1 and CDR2 sequences are SGHRS and YFSETQ. CDR3 sequence reads: CASRPQGDTEAFF. CDR3 nucleotide sequence: TGCGCCAGCAGGCCCCAGGGGGACACTGAAGCTTTCTTT.

This clonotype was detected many times. The V call is TRBV12-3 or TRBV12-4, the J call TRBJ2-1, with no clear D. V lost 5 bases and J 8 bases, leaving 19 bases between the germline ends. The CDR3 extends over 15 amino acids. DNA for the CDR3: TGTGCCAGCAGTACCCCTAATCACGGCTCCGATGAGCAGTTCTTC. It is translated as CASSTPNHGSDEQFF.

CDR3 sequence (DNA): TGTGCCAGCAGCCCGCTAGCCCGCTCCGGGTACAATGAGCAGTTCTTC. Residues: CASSPLARSGYNEQFF. V and J are TRBV7-6 and TRBJ2-1; D is possibly TRBD2 (5 bases). The length of the CDR3 is 16 residues. Trimming removed 5 bases from V and 4 bases from J, with 18 bases in between. Per germline, CDR1 SGHVS and CDR2 FNYEAQ.

This clonotype was seen a handful of times. The chain couples TRBV5-5 to TRBJ1-6; TRBD1 matches at 7 bases. Trimming removed 2 bases from V and 2 bases from J; junction bases left unmatched: 7. This CDR3 is 17 amino acids long. The germline gives CDR1 SGHKS, CDR2 YYEKEE (reference sequence). The CDR3 here is CASSFSGGSAYNSPLHF. CDR3 DNA sequence: TGTGCCAGCAGCTTTTCAGGGGGAAGCGCCTATAATTCACCCCTCCACTTT.

V gene TRBV6-2 or TRBV6-3 combines with J gene TRBJ2-7; the match to TRBD2 covers 7 bases. The germline CDR1 and CDR2 sequences are MNHEY and SVGEGT. The CDR3 has 15 amino acids. The ends lost 5 bases at V and 3 bases at J; junction bases unmatched: 10. CDR3 amino acids: CASSDLFAGDYEQYF. The CDR3 DNA is TGTGCCAGCAGTGACCTCTTTGCGGGAGACTACGAGCAGTACTTC.

This clonotype occurred many times. V usage is TRBV7-6 and J usage is TRBJ2-2; D is perhaps TRBD1 (6 bases). This CDR3 has 14 amino acids. V was pared by 6 bases and J by 6 bases, with 14 bases between. The germline gives CDR1 SGHVS, CDR2 FNYEAQ. The CDR3 here is CASRANTGSGELFF. CDR3 DNA sequence: TGTGCCAGCAGAGCAAATACAGGGTCCGGGGAGCTGTTTTTT.

This clonotype was seen repeatedly, ten times or more. V is TRBV11-2 and J is TRBJ2-7; tentatively, D is TRBD2 (5 bases). CDR1 and CDR2 from the germline V gene are SGHAT and FQNNGV. This CDR3 comprises 12 residues. The V end was cut by 8 bases, the J end by 3 bases, with 11 bases between. CDR3 amino acids: CASAAGHYEQYF. The DNA for the CDR3 is TGTGCCAGCGCGGCGGGTCACTACGAGCAGTACTTC.

The table lists this clonotype with many counts. The chain joins TRBV18 to TRBJ2-3; unclear D gene. The CDR3 extends over 17 amino acids. The germline CDR1 and CDR2 sequences are KGHSH and LQKENI. Trimming removed 3 bases from V and 14 bases from J, with 30 bases in between. The CDR3 DNA is TGTGCCAGCTCACCCGGGCACGCATCTGGCTTCGAAAATAACGGGTATTTT. As protein: CASSPGHASGFENNGYF.

This clonotype was picked up many times. The chain uses TRBV10-3 and TRBJ2-1; 9 bases agree with TRBD2. After removal of 3 bases from V and 8 bases from J, the junction contained 11 bases not matched to a gene. CDR3 length equals 16 residues. CDR1 and CDR2 from the germline V gene are ENHRY and SYGVKD. CDR3 protein: CAISDLGGRAPDEQFF. CDR3 nucleotides: TGTGCCATCAGTGACCTTGGCGGGAGGGCCCCTGATGAGCAGTTCTTC.

The chain combines TRBV12-3 or TRBV12-4 with TRBJ1-6, with no clear D. This CDR3 has 13 residues. Trimming left V 5 bases short and J 10 bases short, with 12 bases between. The CDR3 DNA reads TGTGCCAGCAGTCTGTCGTTAGGATCACCCCTCCACTTT. This sequence encodes CASSLSLGSPLHF.

Ten or more counts support this clonotype. The CDR3 DNA reads TGTGCCAGCAGCCAGGAGATGGGGTCCTACGAGCAGTACTTC. Amino acid sequence: CASSQEMGSYEQYF. The chain recombines TRBV4-2 with TRBJ2-7; D ambiguous. Per the germline V gene, CDR1 is LGHNA and CDR2 is YNFKEQ. The CDR3 spans 14 residues. Trimming shortened V by 3 bases and J by 1 base, and 10 bases separated the two germline ends.